This TCR beta chain originates from a study of blood T cell repertoires in COVID-19. Study at large: Collection of acute and convalescent COVID-19 samples took place in the United States, Italy and Spain. Sources were T cells, B-cell-depleted T cells, or PBMCs; the material itself was cDNA or gDNA.

Original processing notes: For nucleated cells, counts were estimated from reference gene primer amplification. Assay used: immunoSEQ multiplex PCR; TCRdb lists only in-frame clones, some missing. V, J and clone size are taken as reported in that table, and D and trimming were inferred from the DNA itself. Of about 260,000 clones listed, 90% are singletons. The sequenced material came from peripheral blood. The sequence derives from a woman between 40 and 55 years old with acute or convalescent COVID-19.

Written as DNA, the CDR3 is TGTGCCAGCAGCTTAGCGGGAATGAACACTGAAGCTTTCTTT. Translating gives CASSLAGMNTEAFF. The chain recombines TRBV5-5 with TRBJ1-1; D ambiguous. V was cut by 2 bases and J by 0 bases, with 8 bases left in between. Germline CDR1 reads SGHKS; CDR2 reads YYEKEE (reference sequence). The CDR3 is made up of 14 amino acids.